This is a list of T cell receptor beta chains from one sample in a study of T cell repertoires in cytomegalovirus infection. Via MiXCR, TCRdb re-called the reads, giving one row per CDR3 protein. The data contain around 770,000 distinct CDR3 sequences, around 29% of them singletons. Their recognized antigens are unknown. The sample here was cultured CD8+ T cells from PBMCs, taken from culture after CMV antigen stimulation. The receptors come from a human donor in good health (CMV status not recorded). Some clones in this sample may be carry-over from other donors' samples. CDR3s include the opening cysteine and the closing phenylalanine or tryptophan.

TRBV6-5,CASRRGPNEQFF
TRBV4-1,CASSQGLEKEKLFF
TRBV28,CASSRASWTSGGSSYNEQFF
TRBV11-1,CASSLGRDPSYTF
TRBV6-5,CATKSQGINIQYF
TRBV2,CASSGGSVDRPNYGYTF
TRBV29-1,CSVERQGRRTEAFF
TRBV12-5,CASGFGGSNQPQHF
TRBV4-1,CASSQGPGADTQYF
TRBV7-9,CASRRLAGNTGELFF
TRBV10-3,CAISESGGRKVALATEAFF
TRBV7-2,CASSEGDTRVKETQYF
TRBV6-1,CASSDIEQGYNEQFF
TRBV7-9,CASSPRTSGGGNTGELFF
TRBV7-3,CASSLNPGLAGEETQYF
TRBV27,CASSLGGAPGANVLTF
TRBV7-9,CASSLKGRYEAFF
TRBV20-1,CSANPERGPLQYF
TRBV11-2,CASSLDLPSRTYTGGELFF
TRBV6-5,CASSYQGIGGSGELFF
TRBV2,CASRRESSNEKLFF
TRBV10-2,CASRVIQGDHPYEQYF
TRBV15,CATSRDRHLIHVGYTF
TRBV24-1,CATSDTGTGVNTGELFF
TRBV12-3/TRBV12-4,CASSQTGLETEAFF
TRBV27,CASRPGFTGELFF
TRBV6-1,CASSQLAGQTSTDTQYF
TRBV27,CASSSEGFAQYF
TRBV19,CASSDLTGVGELFF
TRBV7-2,CASRPVLAGANNEQFF
TRBV29-1,CSVGWTGVEAFF
TRBV7-3,CASSLMRLEKNEQFF
TRBV28,CASSLRMRPYFDEKLFF
TRBV5-5,CASSISGQGGKETQYF
TRBV19,CASSISSGANVLTF
TRBV29-1,CSVDEDSPNYGYTF